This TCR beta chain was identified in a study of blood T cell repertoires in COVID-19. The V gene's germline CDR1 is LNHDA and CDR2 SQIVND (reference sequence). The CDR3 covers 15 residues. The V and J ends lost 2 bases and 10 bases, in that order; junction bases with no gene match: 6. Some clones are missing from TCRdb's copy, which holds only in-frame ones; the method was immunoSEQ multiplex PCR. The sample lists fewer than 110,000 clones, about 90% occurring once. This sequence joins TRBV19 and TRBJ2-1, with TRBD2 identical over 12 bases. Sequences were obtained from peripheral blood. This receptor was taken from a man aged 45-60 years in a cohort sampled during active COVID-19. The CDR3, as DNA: TGTGCCAGTAGTATATGGCTAGCGGGGGGGCGGGAGCAGTTCTTC. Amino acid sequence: CASSIWLAGGREQFF.